The 24 T cell receptor beta chains in this list originate from one sample, sequenced in a study of blood T cell repertoires in COVID-19. Sequencing was performed with immunoSEQ multiplex PCR; in TCRdb, only in-frame clones are kept and a portion is missing. The sample has 150,000 to 200,000 clones; around four fifths are singletons. The sample was peripheral blood. The receptor set was obtained from a woman aged 80 or older with COVID-19, enrolled during active disease.

The V gene is TRBV5-4, the J gene TRBJ1-1; TRBD1 aligns across 7 bases. CDR3 length equals 14 residues. Germline CDR1 reads SGHNT; CDR2 reads YYREEE (reference sequence). With 6 bases clipped from V and 3 bases from J, the junction kept 8 bases outside the gene matches. The CDR3 DNA follows: TGTGCCAGCACCCTGGTCAGGGGGGACACTGAAGCTTTCTTT. Protein product: CASTLVRGDTEAFF.

This clone was seen a single time. The chain recombines TRBV28 with TRBJ1-2; weak D call: TRBD1 (6 bases). CDR1 MDHEN and CDR2 SYDVKM come from the germline V gene. V lost 2 bases and J 4 bases, leaving 11 bases between the germline ends. This CDR3 spans 14 amino acids. Written as DNA, the CDR3 is TGTGCCAGCAGTTTAGGGGGCCTGCTCTATGGCTACACCTTC. Protein: CASSLGGLLYGYTF.

This rearrangement joins TRBV28 to TRBJ2-2; D perhaps matches TRBD1 (5 bases). The CDR3 runs to 14 residues. With 2 bases removed from V and 1 base from J, the gap between germline ends came to 5 bases. The germline V gene has CDR1 MDHEN and CDR2 SYDVKM. This CDR3 reads CASSLDRNTGELFF. CDR3 coding DNA: TGTGCCAGCAGTTTAGACAGGAACACCGGGGAGCTGTTTTTT. Drawing the rest from reference TRBV28 and TRBJ2-2, the complete variable domain is DVKVTQSSRYLVKRTGEKVFLECVQDMDHENMFWYRQDPGLGLRLIYFSYDVKMKEKGDIPEGYSVSREKKERFSLILESASTNQTSMYLCASSLDRNTGELFFGEGSRLTVL.

This rearrangement joins TRBV28 to TRBJ1-2; weak D call: TRBD1 (6 bases). V was trimmed by 1 base and J by 5 bases, leaving 20 bases between them. The length of the CDR3 is 17 residues. CDR1 and CDR2 from the germline V gene are MDHEN and SYDVKM. This CDR3 is CASSLFELGQGWYGYTF. The CDR3 DNA reads TGTGCCAGCAGTTTATTTGAACTTGGGCAGGGGTGGTATGGCTACACCTTC.

DNA of the CDR3: TGTGCCAGCAGCTCCCCGGGACAGGGATTGGAGACCCAGTACTTC. Translated: CASSSPGQGLETQYF. The chain combines TRBV7-3 with TRBJ2-5; 9 nucleotides match TRBD1. CDR1 is SGHTA, CDR2 FQGTGA, per germline. The ends lost 4 bases at V and 5 bases at J; junction bases unmatched: 8. The CDR3 is 15 amino acids.

This clone has a handful of counts. This chain uses TRBV10-1 with TRBJ2-5; tentative D call: TRBD2 (5 bases). CDR1 and CDR2 from the germline V gene are WNHNN and SYGVQD (reference sequence). Trimming took off 0 bases at V and 4 bases at J, with 9 bases between the two ends. CDR3 length: 14 residues. In nucleotides, the CDR3 is TGCGCCAGCAGTGAGTCGGGTGGGAGAGAGACCCAGTACTTC. Translating it yields CASSESGGRETQYF.

This chain links TRBV15 with TRBJ2-7; the match to TRBD2 covers 7 bases. From germline, CDR1 is LNHNV and CDR2 YYDKDF (reference sequence). The CDR3 covers 14 residues. The J segment lost 5 bases and the V segment lost 0 bases, leaving 4 bases of the junction unmatched. DNA for the CDR3: TGTGCCACCAGCAGAGATGAGGGAGGGGACGAGCAGTACTTC. Protein product: CATSRDEGGDEQYF.

The chain combines TRBV3-1 (or the pseudogene TRBV3-2) with TRBJ2-4; 9 positions agree with TRBD1. Trimming removed 2 bases from V and 2 bases from J; junction bases left unmatched: 1. The CDR3 runs 15 residues. Germline CDR1 LGHDT, CDR2 YNNKEL (reference sequence). The CDR3, as DNA: TGTGCCAGCAGCCAAAACAGGGGGCCCAAAAACATTCAGTACTTC. It is translated as CASSQNRGPKNIQYF.

This rearrangement joins TRBV28 to TRBJ2-7; perhaps TRBD1 as D (6 bases). Germline CDR1 MDHEN, CDR2 SYDVKM. The CDR3 contains 15 residues. V dropped 7 bases and J dropped 7 bases, with 23 bases sitting between them. This CDR3 reads CASITFRGGLGEQYF. In DNA form, the CDR3 reads TGTGCCAGCATTACTTTCAGGGGTGGGTTGGGGGAGCAGTACTTC.

The V gene is TRBV20-1, the J gene TRBJ2-1, with 8 bases that match TRBD2. The trim removed 6 bases at V and 10 bases at J, leaving 5 bases unmatched. The length of the CDR3 is 11 residues. Germline assignment: CDR1 DFQATT and CDR2 SNEGSKA (reference sequence). CDR3 nucleotide sequence: TGCAGTGCAGCCGCGGGAGGCGAGCAGTTCTTC. This gives the protein CSAAAGGEQFF.

This chain links TRBV5-1 with TRBJ2-7, with unresolved D. Trimming left V 4 bases short and J 7 bases short, with 12 bases between. Germline V CDR1 and CDR2: SGHRS, YFSETQ. The CDR3 is made up of 12 amino acids. The CDR3 nucleotides read TGCGCCAGCAGCGAGCAGACTGGTGAGCAGTACTTC. Protein sequence: CASSEQTGEQYF. Using reference TRBV5-1 and TRBJ2-7 for the parts outside the CDR3, the full variable domain is KAGVTQTPRYLIKTRGQQVTLSCSPISGHRSVSWYQQTPGQGLQFLFEYFSETQRNKGNFPGRFSGRQFSNSRSEMNVSTLELGDSALYLCASSEQTGEQYFGPGTRLTVT.

This chain links TRBV7-2 with TRBJ1-5; the D is unclear. Trimming took 1 base from V and 5 from J, leaving 6 bases between them. The length of the CDR3 is 13 residues. Germline V lookup: CDR1 SGHTA, CDR2 FQGNSA. The CDR3 here is CASSLGLYQPQHF. DNA for the CDR3: TGTGCCAGCAGCTTAGGACTGTATCAGCCCCAGCATTTT.

This clone was seen only a few times. This sequence joins TRBV27 and TRBJ2-3; D is possibly TRBD2 (5 bases). Germline loops: CDR1 MNHEY, CDR2 SMNVEV (reference sequence). Trimming stripped 1 base from V and 3 bases from J, with 11 bases between. This CDR3 has 15 amino acids. The CDR3 loop reads CASSLLGSGTDTQYF. The CDR3, as DNA: TGTGCCAGCAGTTTATTAGGGAGTGGGACAGATACGCAGTATTTT.

The rearrangement joins TRBV30 to TRBJ1-1; D call uncertain. Trimming shortened V by 0 bases and J by 4 bases, and 6 bases separated the two germline ends. The germline CDR1 and CDR2 sequences are GTSNPN and SVGIG (reference sequence). CDR3 size: 12 residues. Written as DNA, the CDR3 is TGTGCCTGGAGTGTACGCAGCACTGAAGCTTTCTTT. Translation gives CAWSVRSTEAFF.

The rearrangement links TRBV19 to TRBJ2-5; 7 bases fit TRBD2. V was clipped by 5 bases and J by 7 bases; unmatched bases: 13. Germline CDR1 and CDR2: LNHDA and SQIVND (reference sequence). This CDR3 comprises 15 residues. The CDR3 here is CASSPTLPGGGTQYF. The CDR3 nucleotides read TGTGCCAGTAGTCCTACCCTGCCGGGAGGCGGGACCCAGTACTTC.

The J gene is TRBJ2-7, the V gene TRBV28; no clear D gene. Germline lookup yields CDR1 MDHEN and CDR2 SYDVKM. This CDR3 region has 12 residues. V was cut by 6 bases and J by 3 bases, with 9 bases left in between. The CDR3 DNA follows: TGTGCCAGCAGGCCTAGTAACTACGAGCAGTACTTC. Translated: CASRPSNYEQYF.

This chain uses TRBV12-3 or TRBV12-4 with TRBJ2-1; the match to TRBD2 covers 11 bases. V lost 5 bases, J lost 15 bases, and 6 bases stayed unmatched. CDR3 size: 12 residues. The CDR3 DNA reads as TGTGCCAGCAGTCAGACTAGCGGGACGATGTTCTTC. It specifies CASSQTSGTMFF.

V and J are TRBV27 and TRBJ2-3; 12 bases agree with TRBD2. Per germline, CDR1 MNHEY and CDR2 SMNVEV (reference sequence). CDR3 length: 17 amino acids. Trimming took 6 bases from V and 0 from J; bases not matched to a gene: 7. The CDR3 sequence: CASRALAGGPSTDTQYF. The CDR3 DNA follows: TGTGCCAGCAGGGCGCTAGCGGGGGGGCCGAGCACAGATACGCAGTATTTT.

The chain links TRBV7-9 to TRBJ2-3; TRBD1 might be the D (5 bases). In germline, CDR1 is SEHNR, CDR2 FQNEAQ (reference sequence). The CDR3 extends over 15 amino acids. V was clipped by 8 bases and J by 5 bases, with 20 bases between them. The CDR3 here is CASPWAGREIDTQYF. The DNA for the CDR3 is TGTGCCAGCCCCTGGGCCGGCAGGGAAATAGATACGCAGTATTTT.

The chain recombines TRBV3-1 (or the pseudogene TRBV3-2) with TRBJ1-5; D is possibly TRBD1 (6 bases). Germline assignment: CDR1 LGHDT and CDR2 YNNKEL (reference sequence). Trimming took 1 base from V and 4 from J, leaving 14 bases between them. The CDR3 spans 16 residues. This CDR3 reads CASSQGLGTLNQPQHF. The CDR3 coding sequence is TGTGCCAGCAGCCAAGGGCTTGGGACACTGAATCAGCCCCAGCATTTT.

V usage is TRBV2 and J usage is TRBJ2-3; 10 bases align to TRBD1. The CDR3 covers 16 residues. The junction had 7 bases not matched to a gene; V was cut back by 4 bases and J by 3 bases. In germline, CDR1 is SNHLY, CDR2 FYNNEI. The CDR3 DNA is TGTGCCAGCAGTGGGGGCCGACAGGGGGCAACAGATACGCAGTATTTT. Translation gives CASSGGRQGATDTQYF.

The chain combines TRBV5-4 with TRBJ1-2; 9 nucleotides align to TRBD1. Trimming removed 1 base from V and 5 bases from J; junction bases left unmatched: 6. Germline V gene sequence: CDR1 SGHNT, CDR2 YYREEE (reference sequence). The CDR3 spans 15 residues. CDR3 sequence reads: CASSLRDRAYYGYTF. CDR3 sequence (DNA): TGTGCCAGCAGCTTGAGGGACAGGGCTTATTATGGCTACACCTTC.

The V call is TRBV6-5, the J call TRBJ2-5; the match to TRBD1 covers 7 bases. Germline V gene lookup returns CDR1 MNHEY and CDR2 SVGAGI. The V segment lost 1 base and the J segment 9 bases; nucleotides outside the gene matches: 14. The CDR3 spans 16 residues. The CDR3 DNA reads as TGTGCCAGCAGTTACTTCAGACAGGGCCACCCCAGGGCCCAGTACTTC. As protein: CASSYFRQGHPRAQYF.

V is TRBV29-1 and J is TRBJ2-3; 10 bases line up with TRBD2. The CDR3 runs to 14 residues. Germline lookup yields CDR1 SQVTM and CDR2 ANQGSEA. The J segment lost 8 bases and the V segment lost 1 base, leaving 6 bases of the junction unmatched. The chain's CDR3 is CSVEAASGSGTQYF. The CDR3 DNA reads as TGCAGCGTTGAAGCAGCTAGCGGGAGTGGTACGCAGTATTTT.